These 24 T cell receptor beta chains came from one sample sequenced in a study of graft-versus-host responses after intestinal transplantation. Assay: immunoSEQ multiplex PCR; the TCRdb copy retains only in-frame clones and omits some. This sample carries about 84,000 clones, approximately 90% of them seen once, and the ten largest clones take approximately 0.33%. Which antigens these TCRs recognize remains unknown. The specimen was unstimulated CD4+ T cells sorted from spleen or lymph node cells, collected before transplant. Receptors originate from a human donor who was the organ donor for an intestinal transplant.

The V and J genes are TRBV28 and TRBJ2-3, with TRBD2 identical over 12 bases. From germline, CDR1 is MDHEN and CDR2 SYDVKM. The CDR3 runs to 19 residues. V shed 5 bases and J 4 bases; nucleotides not matched to a gene: 16. The CDR3 coding sequence is TGTGCCAGCAGTCCGAAAACATGGACTAGCGGGGACTACTCAGATACGCAGTATTTT. It specifies CASSPKTWTSGDYSDTQYF.

V and J are TRBV5-1 and TRBJ2-1; 10 bases map to TRBD1. Trimming removed 4 bases from V and 9 bases from J; junction bases left unmatched: 13. The germline V gene has CDR1 SGHRS and CDR2 YFSETQ. The CDR3 consists of 16 residues. This CDR3 reads CASSPVRDRGSGEQFF. DNA for the CDR3: TGCGCCAGCAGCCCCGTCCGGGACAGGGGTTCCGGTGAGCAGTTCTTC.

The chain has TRBV2 and TRBJ1-3, with unresolved D. V lost 8 bases, J lost 4 bases, and 12 bases lay in between. Germline V gives CDR1 SNHLY, CDR2 FYNNEI. The CDR3 length is 13 residues. The CDR3 spells CASRRGGGNTIYF. The CDR3 DNA reads TGTGCCAGCCGCCGGGGTGGGGGAAACACCATATATTTT.

This rearrangement joins TRBV4-1 to TRBJ2-7, with D possibly matching TRBD2 (6 bases). The CDR3 totals 15 residues. Trimming shortened V by 2 bases and J by 7 bases, and 18 bases separated the two germline ends. The V gene's germline CDR1 is MGHRA and CDR2 YSYEKL. The CDR3 region is CASSQFDSGLDEQYF. In nucleotides, the CDR3 is TGCGCCAGCAGCCAATTTGACAGCGGGCTGGATGAGCAGTACTTC.

The V call is TRBV18, the J call TRBJ2-7; no clear D gene. This CDR3 region has 12 residues. The V gene lost 3 bases and the J gene lost 2 bases, with 5 bases spanning the gap. Germline CDR1 KGHSH, CDR2 LQKENI. The CDR3 nucleotides read TGTGCCAGCTCACCGAACACCTACGAGCAGTACTTC. Its protein product is CASSPNTYEQYF.

This clone was counted once. The rearrangement links TRBV4-1 to TRBJ1-1; D not resolved. This CDR3 contains 14 residues. V lost 1 base and J lost 6, with 12 bases in between. The germline V gene encodes CDR1 MGHRA and CDR2 YSYEKL. CDR3: CASSQVPGPAEAFF. The CDR3 DNA follows: TGCGCCAGCAGCCAAGTACCAGGCCCAGCTGAAGCTTTCTTT.

The chain uses TRBV19 and TRBJ2-3; 9 positions agree with TRBD1. The germline CDR1 and CDR2 sequences are LNHDA and SQIVND (reference sequence). The CDR3 has 18 residues. V shed 5 bases, J shed 0 bases, and the junction held 12 bases outside the gene matches. As DNA, the CDR3 is TGTGCCAGTAGTTCCCGGGACAGGGTCGGGGTTAGCACAGATACGCAGTATTTT. This codes for CASSSRDRVGVSTDTQYF.

In DNA, the CDR3 is TGTGCCAGCAGGCCGACAGATAATTCACCCCTCCACTTT. Translation: CASRPTDNSPLHF. The chain carries TRBV19 and TRBJ1-6, with a tentative D call TRBD1 (5 bases). The germline gives CDR1 LNHDA, CDR2 SQIVND (reference sequence). The CDR3 consists of 13 residues. V lost 9 bases, J lost 5 bases, and 11 bases lay in between.

The chain combines TRBV30 with TRBJ1-2; a weak D match, TRBD1 (5 bases). CDR3 size: 15 residues. V lost 3 bases to trimming and J lost 6 bases, with 20 bases between them. Germline lookup yields CDR1 GTSNPN and CDR2 SVGIG (reference sequence). The CDR3 spells CAWRETAFRKDGYTF. In DNA, the CDR3 is TGTGCCTGGAGGGAGACAGCATTTAGGAAAGATGGCTACACCTTC.

The chain couples TRBV5-1 to TRBJ1-1; 7 bases map to TRBD1. Germline values: CDR1 SGHRS, CDR2 YFSETQ. V gave up 4 bases and J gave up 6 bases; unmatched junction bases: 12. This CDR3 has 15 residues. The CDR3 loop is CASSTMTGRGAEAFF. The DNA of the CDR3 is TGCGCCAGCAGCACAATGACAGGGCGGGGGGCTGAAGCTTTCTTT. Using reference TRBV5-1 and TRBJ1-1 for the parts outside the CDR3, the full variable domain is KAGVTQTPRYLIKTRGQQVTLSCSPISGHRSVSWYQQTPGQGLQFLFEYFSETQRNKGNFPGRFSGRQFSNSRSEMNVSTLELGDSALYLCASSTMTGRGAEAFFGQGTRLTVV.

This chain links TRBV5-4 with TRBJ2-2; TRBD2 might be the D (6 bases). The CDR3 is made up of 15 amino acids. The germline gives CDR1 SGHNT, CDR2 YYREEE (reference sequence). With 2 bases removed from V and 4 bases from J, the gap between germline ends came to 12 bases. As DNA, the CDR3 is TGTGCCAGCAGCTTTGGCGGGAAGTCCACCGGGGAGCTGTTTTTT. Amino acids: CASSFGGKSTGELFF. Full variable domain (remainder filled in from reference TRBV5-4 and TRBJ2-2): ETGVTQSPTHLIKTRGQQVTLRCSSQSGHNTVSWYQQALGQGPQFIFQYYREEENGRGNFPPRFSGLQFPNYSSELNVNALELDDSALYLCASSFGGKSTGELFFGEGSRLTVL.

The chain links TRBV6-5 to TRBJ2-5, with no clear D. This CDR3 spans 15 amino acids. V shed 4 bases and J shed 0 bases, with 12 bases lying between them. The germline CDR1 and CDR2 sequences are MNHEY and SVGAGI. CDR3 sequence: CASSLTARYQETQYF. The DNA of the CDR3 is TGTGCCAGCAGTTTAACCGCGAGGTACCAAGAGACCCAGTACTTC.

V gene TRBV6-4 combines with J gene TRBJ2-2, with D unresolved. The CDR3 spans 14 residues. Trimming cost V 5 bases and J 4 bases, with 11 bases left between them. CDR1 is MRHNA, CDR2 SNTAGT, per germline. CDR3: CASSSTFFTGELFF. In nucleotides, the CDR3 is TGTGCCAGCAGTAGTACATTTTTCACCGGGGAGCTGTTTTTT.

This chain links TRBV5-8 with TRBJ2-2, with 8 bases fitting TRBD1. V lost 5 bases to trimming and J lost 4 bases; unmatched junction nucleotides: 7. Germline lookup yields CDR1 SGHTS and CDR2 YDEGEE. This CDR3 comprises 15 residues. CDR3 protein: CASRKDRVGTGELFF. The CDR3 DNA is TGTGCCAGCAGAAAGGACAGGGTGGGCACCGGGGAGCTGTTTTTT.

V usage is TRBV7-9 and J usage is TRBJ2-1; D is unclear. With 5 bases removed from V and 0 bases from J, the gap between germline ends came to 14 bases. This CDR3 region has 16 residues. Germline assignment: CDR1 SEHNR and CDR2 FQNEAQ (reference sequence). The CDR3: CASSARLGVSYNEQFF. CDR3 nucleotide sequence: TGTGCCAGCAGCGCCAGGTTGGGCGTCTCCTACAATGAGCAGTTCTTC.

The chain uses TRBV5-1 and TRBJ2-2, with D perhaps matching TRBD2 (6 bases). The germline gives CDR1 SGHRS, CDR2 YFSETQ. Trimming removed 5 bases from V and 0 bases from J, with 11 bases in between. The CDR3 spans 15 residues. The CDR3 nucleotides are TGCGCCAGCAGGGGGGGAGGCTCGAACACCGGGGAGCTGTTTTTT. It codes for CASRGGGSNTGELFF.

This sequence joins TRBV5-6 and TRBJ1-6; possibly TRBD1 for D (6 bases). In germline, CDR1 is SGHDT, CDR2 YYEEEE. With 2 bases removed from V and 10 bases from J, the gap between germline ends came to 10 bases. The length of the CDR3 is 13 residues. CDR3 nucleotides: TGTGCCAGCAGCTTTAGGGGGGGGTCACCCCTCCACTTT. It codes for CASSFRGGSPLHF.

This sequence joins TRBV21-1 and TRBJ2-1; TRBD2, the D gene given by the table, was not confirmed from the DNA. TRBV21-1 is described as a pseudogene. CDR3 length: 19 residues. CDR3 in DNA: TGTGCCAGCAGCAAAGGTGCTTCCCCACTAGCGGACCTCAACAATGAGCAGTTCTTC. As protein: CASSKGASPLADLNNEQFF.

This sequence joins TRBV29-1 and TRBJ1-2, with D uncertain. The V gene's germline CDR1 is SQVTM and CDR2 ANQGSEA. V shed 3 bases and J shed 0 bases, with 11 bases lying between them. There are 14 residues in the CDR3. This CDR3 is CSVEVRGPNYGYTF. In DNA, the CDR3 is TGCAGCGTTGAGGTTAGAGGGCCTAACTATGGCTACACCTTC.

This clone was found once. The gene calls are TRBV12-5 and TRBJ1-1, with a weak D call TRBD1 (6 bases). V was pared by 2 bases and J by 4 bases, with 20 bases between. Germline CDR1 and CDR2: LGHNT and FRNRAP. The length of the CDR3 is 17 residues. CDR3 protein: CASGLPTPRQGSTEAFF. Here the CDR3 DNA reads TGTGCTAGTGGTTTGCCTACCCCCCGGCAGGGGAGCACTGAAGCTTTCTTT.

This chain connects TRBV2 to TRBJ1-2, with 8 nucleotides matching TRBD1. The CDR3 runs to 15 residues. Germline V gene sequence: CDR1 SNHLY, CDR2 FYNNEI. After removal of 4 bases from V and 5 bases from J, the junction contained 9 bases not matched to a gene. The chain's CDR3 is CASSGNRGGSYGYTF. CDR3 bases: TGTGCCAGCAGTGGCAACAGGGGGGGCTCTTATGGCTACACCTTC.

This clone was observed once. V gene TRBV7-9 combines with J gene TRBJ2-7; 12 bases agree with TRBD1. The CDR3 has 14 residues. The V segment lost 6 bases and the J segment 6 bases; nucleotides outside the gene matches: 6. Germline CDR1 and CDR2: SEHNR and FQNEAQ (reference sequence). CDR3 nucleotide sequence: TGTGCCAGCAGGGGACAGGGGGCGCCCGGCGAGCAGTACTTC. Amino acid sequence: CASRGQGAPGEQYF.

The chain joins TRBV28 to TRBJ1-1; possible D gene TRBD1, 5 bases. Per germline, CDR1 MDHEN and CDR2 SYDVKM. Trimming pared 5 bases from V and 6 bases from J, leaving 16 bases between. The CDR3 sequence is 14 residues long. The CDR3 spells CASSPHRSRAEAFF. The DNA of the CDR3 is TGTGCCAGCAGTCCTCACAGGTCTCGCGCTGAAGCTTTCTTT.

The chain recombines TRBV18 with TRBJ2-7; 14 bases agree with TRBD2. In germline, CDR1 is KGHSH, CDR2 LQKENI. The V segment lost 8 bases and the J segment 3 bases; nucleotides outside the gene matches: 3. This CDR3 contains 14 residues. Here the CDR3 DNA reads TGTGCCAGCCAGGGACTAGCGGGAGACTACGAGCAGTACTTC. Residues: CASQGLAGDYEQYF.